Sequencing of this T cell receptor (beta chain) was carried out in a study of pediatric ulcerative colitis. Rectal tissue came from one to two pinch biopsies taken at colonoscopy. Repertoires were generated with immunoSEQ multiplex PCR, while TCRdb's copy carries only in-frame clones and drops some. This sample has approximately 40,000 clones, with roughly 72% found just once. The length of the CDR3 is 15 residues. CDR1 is MGHRA and CDR2 is YSYEKL in the germline V gene. V lost 2 bases to trimming and J lost 9 bases; unmatched junction nucleotides: 9. This chain links TRBV4-1 with TRBJ2-1; TRBD1 aligns across 8 bases. Sequenced input: gut tissue. This clonotype originated in a boy younger than 18 with moderate ulcerative colitis. In DNA form, the CDR3 reads TGCGCCAGCAGCCAATCGGGTGTTACAGGGGGTGAGCAGTTCTTC. As protein: CASSQSGVTGGEQFF.